The 14 T cell receptor beta chains in this list originate from one sample, sequenced in a study of T cells after yellow fever vaccination. TCRdb recomputed calls from the 5' RACE reads with MiXCR, one row per CDR3 protein. Of hundreds of thousands of distinct CDR3 sequences in the sample, under 20% were seen once. Specimen: PBMCs, collected before the yellow fever booster vaccination. Every receptor here comes from a man between 18 and 35 years old who received the YFV17D yellow fever vaccine.

The rearrangement links TRBV7-3 to TRBJ1-2; 7 bases are shared with TRBD1. Germline V gives CDR1 SGHTA, CDR2 FQGTGA. The V and J ends lost 1 base and 4 bases, in that order; junction bases with no gene match: 3. The CDR3 has 14 amino acids. Written as DNA, the CDR3 is TGTGCCAGCAGCTTAATGCCAGGGGGCTATGGCTACACCTTC. Amino acids: CASSLMPGGYGYTF.

The rearrangement uses TRBV5-8 and TRBJ1-2; 12 positions agree with TRBD1. Germline loops: CDR1 SGHTS, CDR2 YDEGEE. CDR3 size: 15 residues. V was clipped by 4 bases and J by 8 bases; unmatched bases: 9. The CDR3 spells CASSGRGTGGRGYTF. The CDR3 bases are TGTGCCAGCAGCGGCCGAGGGACAGGGGGCCGGGGCTACACCTTC.

This clonotype was counted between two and nine times. This chain uses TRBV12-3 or TRBV12-4 with TRBJ1-5; D unresolved. The CDR3 contains 15 residues. The V end was cut by 3 bases, the J end by 0 bases, with 9 bases between. The CDR3 DNA sequence: TGTGCCAGCAGTTTCCGGCTCTCTAGCAATCAGCCCCAGCATTTT. Translated, it gives CASSFRLSSNQPQHF.

This clonotype appeared a single time. The chain employs TRBV6-1 and TRBJ1-3, with D possibly matching TRBD1 (6 bases). Germline CDR1 is MNHNS and CDR2 is SASEGT. The V end lost 7 bases, the J end lost 4 bases, and 11 bases lay between the germline ends. The CDR3 is 13 amino acids. The CDR3 sequence is CASTTGSGNTIYF. In DNA form, the CDR3 reads TGTGCCAGCACTACAGGGTCCGGAAACACCATATATTTT.

J is TRBJ1-2 and V is TRBV19, with D perhaps matching TRBD1 (6 bases). Germline loops: CDR1 LNHDA, CDR2 SQIVND (reference sequence). With 4 bases removed from V and 8 bases from J, the gap between germline ends came to 14 bases. CDR3 size: 13 residues. CDR3: CASSTAGVGGYTF. CDR3 in DNA: TGTGCCAGTAGTACAGCAGGGGTGGGAGGCTACACCTTC.

This sequence joins TRBV7-2 and TRBJ2-3, with D possibly matching TRBD2 (5 bases). V dropped 1 base and J dropped 8 bases, with 10 bases sitting between them. This CDR3 is 13 amino acids long. Germline CDR1 and CDR2: SGHTA and FQGNSA. The CDR3 protein is CASSLERVVTQYF. The CDR3 DNA is TGTGCCAGCAGCTTAGAGAGGGTGGTTACGCAGTATTTT.

The chain uses TRBV5-1 and TRBJ1-5; D unclear. In germline, CDR1 is SGHRS, CDR2 YFSETQ. The V and J ends lost 9 bases and 10 bases respectively, with 23 bases between them. The CDR3 has 14 amino acids. The CDR3 here is CAIRASALISPQHF. As DNA, the CDR3 is TGCGCCATACGGGCCTCAGCCTTAATCAGCCCCCAGCATTTT.

This clonotype was detected only a few times. This chain connects TRBV25-1 to TRBJ2-7, with no clear D. The CDR3 has 11 amino acids. V was trimmed by 4 bases and J by 4 bases, leaving 5 bases between them. CDR1 and CDR2 from the germline V gene are MGHDK and SYGVNS. The CDR3, as DNA: TGTGCCAGCAGTGTCAAGTACGAGCAGTACTTC. Translating it yields CASSVKYEQYF.

A few counts support this clonotype. This chain joins TRBV3-1 and TRBJ2-5; weak D call: TRBD2 (6 bases). V lost 5 bases and J lost 1, with 17 bases in between. The CDR3 length is 16 residues. Germline CDR1 LGHDT, CDR2 YNNKEL (reference sequence). CDR3 nucleotides: TGTGCCAGCAGCTTTCAGAACCTGGGGGGCCAAGAGACCCAGTACTTC. It codes for CASSFQNLGGQETQYF.

This clonotype was observed a handful of times. V and J are TRBV20-1 and TRBJ2-5; 8 bases align to TRBD2. The ends lost 3 bases at V and 7 bases at J; junction bases unmatched: 7. The CDR3 length is 13 residues. CDR1 DFQATT and CDR2 SNEGSKA come from the germline V gene (reference sequence). The CDR3 reads CSARGLGLGTQYF. As DNA, the CDR3 is TGCAGTGCTAGGGGACTAGGGTTGGGGACCCAGTACTTC.

This clonotype was seen more than once but under ten times. J is TRBJ2-5 and V is TRBV7-6; a weak D match, TRBD1 (7 bases). The CDR3 length is 15 residues. The germline V and J ends were trimmed by 1 base and 5 bases, with 14 bases remaining between them. The germline V gene encodes CDR1 SGHVS and CDR2 FNYEAQ. The CDR3 region is CASSLGPGGLETQYF. DNA for the CDR3: TGTGCCAGCAGCTTAGGTCCAGGGGGGCTGGAGACCCAGTACTTC. Full variable domain (remainder filled in from reference TRBV7-6 and TRBJ2-5): GAGVSQSPRYKVTKRGQDVALRCDPISGHVSLYWYRQALGQGPEFLTYFNYEAQQDKSGLPNDRFSAERPEGSISTLTIQRTEQRDSAMYRCASSLGPGGLETQYFGPGTRLLVL.

V gene TRBV5-1 combines with J gene TRBJ2-5; D is perhaps TRBD2 (5 bases). Per the germline V gene, CDR1 is SGHRS and CDR2 is YFSETQ. This CDR3 is built from 14 residues. Trimming stripped 0 bases from V and 4 bases from J, with 10 bases between. CDR3 coding DNA: TGCGCCAGCAGCTTGGCCCCAGCGGTAGAGACCCAGTACTTC. Translated, it gives CASSLAPAVETQYF.

This chain joins TRBV6-2 or TRBV6-3 and TRBJ2-5; D remains unclear. Germline loops: CDR1 MNHEY, CDR2 SVGEGT. The length of the CDR3 is 16 residues. V was trimmed by 2 bases and J by 11 bases, leaving 24 bases between them. CDR3 DNA sequence: TGTGCCAGCAGTTACGACCCACGGTTACTACTGCTGCGACAGTACTTC. Its protein product is CASSYDPRLLLLRQYF.

This clonotype was counted between two and nine times. J is TRBJ1-1 and V is TRBV7-9; D uncertain. The CDR3 has 14 residues. Between the trimmed V and J ends, which lost 5 bases and 2 bases, there was a span of 12 bases. Germline assignment: CDR1 SEHNR and CDR2 FQNEAQ (reference sequence). The CDR3 bases are TGTGCCAGCAGCCACCGGGCCGTCAACACTGAAGCTTTCTTT. Amino acids: CASSHRAVNTEAFF.